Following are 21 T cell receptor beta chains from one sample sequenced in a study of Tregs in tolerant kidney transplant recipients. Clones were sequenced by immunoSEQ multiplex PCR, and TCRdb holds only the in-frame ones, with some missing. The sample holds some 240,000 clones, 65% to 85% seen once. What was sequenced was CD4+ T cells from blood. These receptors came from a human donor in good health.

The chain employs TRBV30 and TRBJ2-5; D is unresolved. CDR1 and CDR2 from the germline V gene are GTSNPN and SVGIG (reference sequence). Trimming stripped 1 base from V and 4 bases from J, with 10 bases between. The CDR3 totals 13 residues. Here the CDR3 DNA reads TGTGCCTGGAGTGGGGATTTGTTAGAGACCCAGTACTTC. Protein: CAWSGDLLETQYF.

The CDR3 is CASSLGGTSGGGETQYF. DNA of the CDR3: TGTGCCAGCAGCTTAGGCGGGACTAGCGGGGGAGGGGAGACCCAGTACTTC. The chain recombines TRBV7-2 with TRBJ2-5; 14 positions agree with TRBD2. The CDR3 is 17 amino acids. The V gene's germline CDR1 is SGHTA and CDR2 FQGNSA. V lost 1 base, J lost 5 bases, and 6 bases stayed unmatched.

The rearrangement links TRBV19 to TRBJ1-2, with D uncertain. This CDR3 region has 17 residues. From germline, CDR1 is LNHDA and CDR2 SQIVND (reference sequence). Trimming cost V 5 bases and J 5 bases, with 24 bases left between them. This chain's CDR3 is CASSPPRGRPPFYGYTF. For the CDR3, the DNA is TGTGCCAGTAGTCCGCCGAGAGGGCGTCCTCCCTTTTATGGCTACACCTTC.

The CDR3: CASRRDSHLATDTQYF. The CDR3 bases are TGTGCCAGTAGACGAGACAGCCACCTGGCCACAGATACGCAGTATTTT. V and J are TRBV19 and TRBJ2-3, with D tentatively TRBD1 (5 bases). CDR3 length: 16 amino acids. V was trimmed by 6 bases and J by 2 bases, leaving 18 bases between them. From germline, CDR1 is LNHDA and CDR2 SQIVND (reference sequence).

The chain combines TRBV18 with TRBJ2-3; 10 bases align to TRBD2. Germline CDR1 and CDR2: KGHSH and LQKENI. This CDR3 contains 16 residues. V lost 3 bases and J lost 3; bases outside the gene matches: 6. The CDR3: CASSPLLAGSTDTQYF. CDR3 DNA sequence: TGTGCCAGCTCACCTTTACTAGCGGGATCTACAGATACGCAGTATTTT.

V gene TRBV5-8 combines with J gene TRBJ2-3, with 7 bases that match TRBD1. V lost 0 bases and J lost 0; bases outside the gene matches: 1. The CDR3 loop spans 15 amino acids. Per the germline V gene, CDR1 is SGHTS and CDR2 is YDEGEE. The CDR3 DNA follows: TGTGCCAGCAGCTTGGGAGGGGGCAGCACAGATACGCAGTATTTT. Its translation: CASSLGGGSTDTQYF. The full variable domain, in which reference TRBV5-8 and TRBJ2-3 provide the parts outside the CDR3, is EAGVTQSPTHLIKTRGQQATLRCSPISGHTSVYWYQQALGLGLQFLLWYDEGEERNRGNFPPRFSGRQFPNYSSELNVNALELEDSALYLCASSLGGGSTDTQYFGPGTRLTVL.

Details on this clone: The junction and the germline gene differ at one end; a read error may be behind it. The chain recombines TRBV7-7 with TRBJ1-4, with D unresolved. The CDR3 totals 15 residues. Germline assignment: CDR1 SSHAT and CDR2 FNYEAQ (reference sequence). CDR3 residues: CASSLTRATNEKLFF. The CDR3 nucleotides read TGTGCTAGCAGCTTAACGCGAGCAACTAATGAAAAACTGTTTTTT. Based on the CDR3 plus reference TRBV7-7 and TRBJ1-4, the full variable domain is GAGVSQSPRYKVTKRGQDVTLRCDPISSHATLYWYQQALGQGPEFLTYFNYEAQPDKSGLPSDRFSAERPEGSISTLTIQRTEQRDSAMYRCASSLTRATNEKLFFGSGTQLSVL.

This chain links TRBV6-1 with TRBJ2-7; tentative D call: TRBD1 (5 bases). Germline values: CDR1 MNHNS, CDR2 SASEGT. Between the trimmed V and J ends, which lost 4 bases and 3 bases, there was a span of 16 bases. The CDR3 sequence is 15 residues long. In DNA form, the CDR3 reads TGTGCCAGCAGTGTTGACACAGGTAGGAACTACGAGCAGTACTTC. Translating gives CASSVDTGRNYEQYF.

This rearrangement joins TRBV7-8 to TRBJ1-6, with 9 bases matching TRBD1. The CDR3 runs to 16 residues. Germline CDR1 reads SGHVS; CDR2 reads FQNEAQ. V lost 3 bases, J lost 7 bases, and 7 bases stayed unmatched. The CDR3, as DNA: TGTGCCAGCAGCTTGGTCCCCGGACAGGGGAATTCACCCCTCCACTTT. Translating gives CASSLVPGQGNSPLHF.

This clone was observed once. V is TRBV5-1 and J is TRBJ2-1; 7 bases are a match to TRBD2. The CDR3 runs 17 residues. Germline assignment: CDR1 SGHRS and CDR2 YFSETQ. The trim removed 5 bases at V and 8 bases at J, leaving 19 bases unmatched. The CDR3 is CASSQLRGTLGVDEQFF. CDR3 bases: TGCGCCAGCAGTCAATTGCGGGGGACCCTAGGGGTCGATGAGCAGTTCTTC. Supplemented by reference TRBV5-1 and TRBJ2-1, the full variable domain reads KAGVTQTPRYLIKTRGQQVTLSCSPISGHRSVSWYQQTPGQGLQFLFEYFSETQRNKGNFPGRFSGRQFSNSRSEMNVSTLELGDSALYLCASSQLRGTLGVDEQFFGPGTRLTVL.

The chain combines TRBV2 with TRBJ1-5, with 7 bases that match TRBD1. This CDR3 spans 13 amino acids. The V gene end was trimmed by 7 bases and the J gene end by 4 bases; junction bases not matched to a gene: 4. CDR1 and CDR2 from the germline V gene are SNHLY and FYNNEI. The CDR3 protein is CASMAGGNQPQHF. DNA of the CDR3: TGTGCCAGCATGGCAGGGGGGAATCAGCCCCAGCATTTT.

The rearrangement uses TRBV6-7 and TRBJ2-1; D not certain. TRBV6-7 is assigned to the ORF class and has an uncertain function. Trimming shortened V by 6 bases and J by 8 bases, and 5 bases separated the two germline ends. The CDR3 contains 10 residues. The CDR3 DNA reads TGTGCCAGCAGATTGCATGAGCAGTTCTTC. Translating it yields CASRLHEQFF.

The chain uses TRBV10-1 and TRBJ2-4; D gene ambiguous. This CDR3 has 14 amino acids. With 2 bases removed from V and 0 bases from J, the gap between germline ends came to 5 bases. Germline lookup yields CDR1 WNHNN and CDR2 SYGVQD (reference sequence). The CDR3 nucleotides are TGCGCCAGCAGTGAGGGCCCAGCCAAAAACATTCAGTACTTC. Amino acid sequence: CASSEGPAKNIQYF.

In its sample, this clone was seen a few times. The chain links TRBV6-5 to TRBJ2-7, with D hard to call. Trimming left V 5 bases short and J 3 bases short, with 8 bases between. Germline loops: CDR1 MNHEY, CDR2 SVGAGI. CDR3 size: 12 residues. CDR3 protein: CASSPGLYEQYF. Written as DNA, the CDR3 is TGTGCCAGCAGTCCTGGGCTCTACGAGCAGTACTTC.

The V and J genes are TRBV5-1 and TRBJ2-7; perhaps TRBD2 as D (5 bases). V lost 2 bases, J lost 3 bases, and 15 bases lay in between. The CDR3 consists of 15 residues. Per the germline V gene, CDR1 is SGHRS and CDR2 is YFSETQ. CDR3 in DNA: TGCGCCAGCAGCTTCGGAGACTCGAGGGACTACGAGCAGTACTTC. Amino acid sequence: CASSFGDSRDYEQYF.

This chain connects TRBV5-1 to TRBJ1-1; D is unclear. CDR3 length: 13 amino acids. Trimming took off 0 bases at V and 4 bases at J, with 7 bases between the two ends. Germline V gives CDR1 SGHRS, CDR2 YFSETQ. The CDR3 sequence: CASSLVRATEAFF. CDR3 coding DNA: TGCGCCAGCAGCTTGGTAAGGGCCACTGAAGCTTTCTTT.

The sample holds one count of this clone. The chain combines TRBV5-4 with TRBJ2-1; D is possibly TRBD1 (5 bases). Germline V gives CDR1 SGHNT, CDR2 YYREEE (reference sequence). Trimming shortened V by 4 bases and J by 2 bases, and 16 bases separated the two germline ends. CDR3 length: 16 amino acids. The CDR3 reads CASSQEVGPTYNEQFF. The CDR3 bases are TGTGCCAGCAGCCAAGAGGTGGGGCCCACCTACAATGAGCAGTTCTTC.

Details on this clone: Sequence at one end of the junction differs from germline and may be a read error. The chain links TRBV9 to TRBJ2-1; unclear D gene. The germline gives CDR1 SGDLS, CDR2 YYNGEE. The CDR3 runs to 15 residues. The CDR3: CASRVDWRPDGEQFF. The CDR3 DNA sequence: TGTGCCAGCAGGGTAGACTGGCGGCCAGACGGGGAGCAGTTCTTC.

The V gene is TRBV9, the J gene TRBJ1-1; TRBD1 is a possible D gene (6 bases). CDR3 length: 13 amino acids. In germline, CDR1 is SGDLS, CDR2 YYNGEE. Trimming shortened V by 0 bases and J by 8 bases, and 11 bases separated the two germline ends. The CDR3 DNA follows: TGTGCCAGCAGCGTAGATATAGGGACAGAAGCTTTCTTT. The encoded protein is CASSVDIGTEAFF.

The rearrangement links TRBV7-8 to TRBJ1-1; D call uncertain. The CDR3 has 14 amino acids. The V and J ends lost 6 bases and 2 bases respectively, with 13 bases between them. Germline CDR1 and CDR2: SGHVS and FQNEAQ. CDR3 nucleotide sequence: TGTGCCAGCAGGGTGGGGATTGGTAACACTGAAGCTTTCTTT. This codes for CASRVGIGNTEAFF.

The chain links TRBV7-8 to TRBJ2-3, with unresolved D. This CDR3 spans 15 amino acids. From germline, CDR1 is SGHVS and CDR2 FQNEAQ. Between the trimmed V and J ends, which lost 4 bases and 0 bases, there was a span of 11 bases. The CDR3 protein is CASSSNFGSTDTQYF. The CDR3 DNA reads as TGTGCCAGCAGCTCAAATTTCGGTAGCACAGATACGCAGTATTTT.